A single sample gave rise to the 24 T cell receptor beta chains below, sequenced in a study of blood T cell repertoires in COVID-19. Clones were sequenced by immunoSEQ multiplex PCR, and TCRdb holds only the in-frame ones, with some missing. Of around 64,000 clones in the sample, approximately 78% were seen once. The material sequenced was peripheral blood. The origin of the receptors is a human donor in a cohort sampled during active COVID-19.

The V and J genes are TRBV11-3 and TRBJ2-2; a weak D match, TRBD1 (6 bases). The CDR3 totals 18 residues. Germline-derived CDR1 and CDR2 are SGHNT and YENEEA. V lost 0 bases and J lost 5, with 19 bases in between. CDR3 sequence reads: CASSLEGALVTSTGELFF. The CDR3 coding sequence is TGTGCCAGCAGCTTAGAGGGGGCGCTGGTAACGAGTACCGGGGAGCTGTTTTTT.

The rearrangement uses TRBV5-6 and TRBJ2-5; 11 bases line up with TRBD2. The ends lost 4 bases at V and 2 bases at J; junction bases unmatched: 4. The CDR3 sequence is 15 residues long. Germline lookup yields CDR1 SGHDT and CDR2 YYEEEE. The CDR3 loop reads CASSQPSGGQETQYF. CDR3 in DNA: TGTGCCAGCAGCCAACCTAGCGGGGGGCAAGAGACCCAGTACTTC. Supplemented by reference TRBV5-6 and TRBJ2-5, the full variable domain reads DAGVTQSPTHLIKTRGQQVTLRCSPKSGHDTVSWYQQALGQGPQFIFQYYEEEERQRGNFPDRFSGHQFPNYSSELNVNALLLGDSALYLCASSQPSGGQETQYFGPGTRLLVL.

The chain employs TRBV7-2 and TRBJ2-5; 8 nucleotides agree with TRBD2. V shed 4 bases, J shed 5 bases, and the junction held 15 bases outside the gene matches. The V gene's germline CDR1 is SGHTA and CDR2 FQGNSA. This CDR3 is built from 17 residues. Written as DNA, the CDR3 is TGTGCCAGCAGCTCCGGGGCGCGGGGGGTCCGCGGGGAGACCCAGTACTTC. Its translation is CASSSGARGVRGETQYF.

CDR3 protein: CASSVDWAQPQHF. CDR3 DNA: TGTGCCAGCAGCGTAGATTGGGCTCAGCCCCAGCATTTT. V usage is TRBV9 and J usage is TRBJ1-5, with D unclear. Trimming stripped 0 bases from V and 6 bases from J, with 7 bases between. The CDR3 length is 13 residues. The germline gives CDR1 SGDLS, CDR2 YYNGEE.

The chain uses TRBV6-5 and TRBJ2-3, with a weak D call TRBD1 (5 bases). The length of the CDR3 is 14 residues. From germline, CDR1 is MNHEY and CDR2 SVGAGI. V was pared by 10 bases and J by 2 bases, with 16 bases between. The CDR3 region is CAIFQGPPTDTQYF. The DNA of the CDR3 is TGTGCCATTTTCCAGGGCCCCCCCACAGATACGCAGTATTTT.

The V call is TRBV28, the J call TRBJ2-5; TRBD2 agrees at 7 bases. Per the germline V gene, CDR1 is MDHEN and CDR2 is SYDVKM. The CDR3 has 17 amino acids. With V trimmed by 1 base and J by 3 bases, 11 bases remained unmatched. The CDR3 reads CASSLSGSLREEETQYF. The DNA of the CDR3 is TGTGCCAGCAGTTTATCAGGCAGTCTCCGGGAGGAAGAGACCCAGTACTTC.

This rearrangement joins TRBV5-4 to TRBJ2-1; 10 nucleotides agree with TRBD2. This CDR3 is built from 15 residues. Looked up from germline, CDR1 is SGHNT and CDR2 is YYREEE (reference sequence). J gave up 10 bases and V 10 bases, and 17 bases lay outside the gene matches. CDR3 residues: CAFSGLAPDWEEQFF. In DNA, the CDR3 is TGTGCCTTCTCGGGACTAGCGCCGGATTGGGAGGAGCAGTTCTTC.

This clone was seen just once. This chain links TRBV7-9 with TRBJ2-2; D possibly corresponds to TRBD1 (6 bases). This CDR3 comprises 14 residues. V was trimmed by 5 bases and J by 6 bases, leaving 13 bases between them. Germline V gene data show CDR1 as SEHNR and CDR2 as FQNEAQ (reference sequence). Here the CDR3 reads CASSLTQGSGELFF. CDR3 sequence (DNA): TGTGCCAGCAGCCTCACACAGGGATCCGGGGAGCTGTTTTTT.

A note on this clone: The identical CDR3 is also encoded by other nucleotide sequences in the sample. The V gene is TRBV5-1, the J gene TRBJ2-3, with a tentative D call TRBD2 (6 bases). The CDR3 is 13 amino acids. Between the trimmed V and J ends, which lost 7 bases and 1 base, there was a span of 10 bases. Germline loops: CDR1 SGHRS, CDR2 YFSETQ. CDR3: CASSPGGTDTQYF. The CDR3, as DNA: TGCGCCAGCTCGCCGGGGGGCACAGATACGCAGTATTTT.

The rearrangement links TRBV6-6 to TRBJ1-1; TRBD1 is a possible D gene (5 bases). The CDR3 has 14 residues. V was trimmed by 7 bases and J by 0 bases, leaving 12 bases between them. The V gene's germline CDR1 is MNHNY and CDR2 SVGAGI (reference sequence). The CDR3 reads CASNKGQVNTEAFF. The CDR3 DNA reads TGTGCCAGCAATAAGGGGCAGGTGAACACTGAAGCTTTCTTT.

The V gene is TRBV5-1, the J gene TRBJ1-3, with TRBD1 as a possible D gene (5 bases). The CDR3 spans 15 residues. Trimming stripped 7 bases from V and 4 bases from J, with 18 bases between. The germline CDR1 and CDR2 sequences are SGHRS and YFSETQ. The CDR3, as DNA: TGCGCCAGCCCCTCGCCCACGCCAGGGGGAAACACCATATATTTT. Its protein product is CASPSPTPGGNTIYF.

The chain employs TRBV4-1 and TRBJ2-3, with D perhaps TRBD2 (5 bases). CDR1 is MGHRA and CDR2 is YSYEKL in the germline V gene. The CDR3 sequence is 17 residues long. Trimming pared 1 base from V and 4 bases from J, leaving 18 bases between. CDR3 loop: CASSQVPGSLASDTQYF. CDR3 DNA sequence: TGCGCCAGCAGCCAAGTTCCGGGGTCCCTAGCTTCAGATACGCAGTATTTT.

A single count supports this clone. This sequence joins TRBV27 and TRBJ2-2; a weak D match, TRBD2 (6 bases). V lost 3 bases to trimming and J lost 7 bases, with 15 bases between them. CDR1 and CDR2 (germline): MNHEY, SMNVEV (reference sequence). The CDR3 contains 15 residues. This CDR3 is CASSFLGFGGGELFF. In nucleotides, the CDR3 is TGTGCCAGCAGTTTCCTAGGTTTCGGGGGCGGGGAGCTGTTTTTT.

This clone was counted a few times. The chain has TRBV28 and TRBJ2-2, with 7 bases fitting TRBD1. The CDR3 spans 17 residues. Germline V gene lookup returns CDR1 MDHEN and CDR2 SYDVKM. V lost 6 bases, J lost 5 bases, and 15 bases stayed unmatched. CDR3 residues: CASSYPPGQPRTGELFF. In DNA form, the CDR3 reads TGTGCCAGCAGCTACCCCCCGGGACAGCCACGGACCGGGGAGCTGTTTTTT.

The CDR3 sequence is CASSTTQRKSRETQYF. The CDR3 DNA reads TGTGCCAGCAGCACAACACAGCGGAAATCCAGAGAGACCCAGTACTTC. V is TRBV5-6 and J is TRBJ2-5; tentative D call: TRBD2 (5 bases). V lost 4 bases and J 4 bases, leaving 20 bases between the germline ends. CDR1 SGHDT and CDR2 YYEEEE come from the germline V gene. The CDR3 spans 16 residues.

The rearrangement links TRBV9 to TRBJ2-1; TRBD2 matches at 9 bases. V shed 2 bases, J shed 5 bases, and the junction held 2 bases outside the gene matches. The CDR3 is made up of 14 amino acids. The germline V gene has CDR1 SGDLS and CDR2 YYNGEE. The CDR3 region is CASSVGTSNNEQFF. The CDR3 DNA follows: TGTGCCAGCAGCGTCGGGACTAGCAACAATGAGCAGTTCTTC.

This clone was seen just once. The chain has TRBV9 and TRBJ2-2; D might be TRBD2 (6 bases). The germline gives CDR1 SGDLS, CDR2 YYNGEE. The V end lost 0 bases, the J end lost 5 bases, and 14 bases lay between the germline ends. This CDR3 has 16 residues. The CDR3 sequence: CASSVAVGRSTGELFF. The CDR3 DNA is TGTGCCAGCAGCGTAGCAGTGGGGAGGTCTACCGGGGAGCTGTTTTTT.

This clone has a handful of counts. The rearrangement joins TRBV7-2 to TRBJ1-1; 8 bases match TRBD1. Germline trimming cut 5 bases from V and 3 bases from J; bases unmatched to any gene: 5. This CDR3 contains 14 residues. Germline V gene sequence: CDR1 SGHTA, CDR2 FQGNSA. Written as DNA, the CDR3 is TGTGCCAGCAGCGGGGGACAGGTTTACACTGAAGCTTTCTTT. It codes for CASSGGQVYTEAFF.

In its sample, this clone was seen once. The chain recombines TRBV7-8 with TRBJ2-2; TRBD2 matches at 9 bases. The V and J ends lost 2 bases and 10 bases, in that order; junction bases with no gene match: 5. The CDR3 spans 14 residues. From germline, CDR1 is SGHVS and CDR2 FQNEAQ. The CDR3 region has the DNA TGTGCCAGCAGCTTATCTAGCGGGGTGCTGGAGCTGTTTTTT. Translated: CASSLSSGVLELFF. Based on the CDR3 plus reference TRBV7-8 and TRBJ2-2, the full variable domain is GAGVSQSPRYKVAKRGQDVALRCDPISGHVSLFWYQQALGQGPEFLTYFQNEAQLDKSGLPSDRFFAERPEGSVSTLKIQRTQQEDSAVYLCASSLSSGVLELFFGEGSRLTVL.

In this sample, this clone turned up a few times. The V gene is TRBV10-3, the J gene TRBJ2-5; 10 bases line up with TRBD1. Germline V lookup: CDR1 ENHRY, CDR2 SYGVKD. Losses at the gene ends were 2 bases for V and 5 bases for J; bases not matched to a gene: 5. The CDR3 covers 15 residues. The CDR3 DNA sequence: TGTGCCATCAGTGAGACGGGACAGGGGTTCGAGACCCAGTACTTC. Its protein is CAISETGQGFETQYF.

This chain joins TRBV5-1 and TRBJ1-5; D gene ambiguous. This CDR3 spans 14 amino acids. Trimming removed 4 bases at V and 6 bases at J, with 14 bases between. The germline gives CDR1 SGHRS, CDR2 YFSETQ. CDR3 residues: CASSVSGRGQPQHF. The DNA for the CDR3 is TGCGCCAGCAGCGTCAGCGGGCGGGGTCAGCCCCAGCATTTT. Complete variable domain (other parts from reference TRBV5-1 and TRBJ1-5): KAGVTQTPRYLIKTRGQQVTLSCSPISGHRSVSWYQQTPGQGLQFLFEYFSETQRNKGNFPGRFSGRQFSNSRSEMNVSTLELGDSALYLCASSVSGRGQPQHFGDGTRLSIL.

J is TRBJ1-2 and V is TRBV7-6; the D gene is possibly TRBD1 (6 bases). Germline CDR1 and CDR2: SGHVS and FNYEAQ. The CDR3 loop spans 18 amino acids. Trimming cost V 5 bases and J 8 bases, with 30 bases left between them. The CDR3 coding sequence is TGTGCCAGCAGCCGCATTCCCGGTGGGGGCGCGGGCGAAGCAGGCTACACCTTC. Protein: CASSRIPGGGAGEAGYTF.

The chain uses TRBV6-5 and TRBJ1-2; D is unclear. The CDR3 is 14 amino acids. The germline gives CDR1 MNHEY, CDR2 SVGAGI. The ends were cut back, 2 bases at V and 3 bases at J, with 10 bases in the middle. The CDR3 coding sequence is TGTGCCAGCAGTTACAGGCACGGAGACTATGGCTACACCTTC. Translating it yields CASSYRHGDYGYTF.

The chain uses TRBV30 and TRBJ2-7, with TRBD1 as a possible D gene (6 bases). The germline CDR1 and CDR2 sequences are GTSNPN and SVGIG (reference sequence). The CDR3 consists of 11 residues. In nucleotides, the CDR3 is TGTGCCTGGAGTGGCTCCGGGACATCGAACGTC. Its translation: CAWSGSGTSNV.